This T cell receptor beta chain is from a study of blood T cell repertoires in COVID-19 (TCRdb year 2020). For the wider study: The collaborator samples originated in the United States, Italy and Spain and spanned the acute and convalescent phases of COVID-19. The prospective study material was composed of cDNA or gDNA derived from T cells, B-cell-depleted T cells, or PBMCs. The dataset comprised deeply sampled blood TCRbeta repertoires from subjects exposed to, actively infected with, or recovered from COVID-19. The repertoires were made available in a free public database intended to serve as a resource for research on the immune response to SARS-CoV-2. The samples were drawn from two sources: the first 160 participants of the ongoing ImmuneRACE study, and 1,000 to 1,500 subjects contributed by 6 global collaborators. Sample metadata almost always included a de-identified subject ID, COVID-19 status, age in years and sex. Where HLA class I and class II types were available, the types were taken from metadata supplied by the sample provider, not from assay-based typing. The investigation overall reported the following: How much clinical and demographic metadata was included differed by source and by participant, and the metadata was provided uncurated.

TCRbeta CDR3 regions were amplified from genomic DNA by means of the immunoSEQ Assay, a bias-controlled multiplex PCR. On the authors' methods: Within the assay, amplification of reference gene primers was used to estimate how many nucleated cells each sample contained. To quantify the absolute abundance of each unique TCRbeta CDR3 rearrangement, sequence reads were collapsed and filtered. For each sample, productive Simpson clonality was calculated by taking the square root of Simpson's diversity index across productive rearrangements. The table was pulled from immuneACCESS by TCRdb, which kept in-frame rearrangements only. Such tables lose some clones; where checked, under half of the loss comes from unresolved V genes, and the rest has no known cause. V and J calls and clone size follow that table, whereas D and trimming were derived from the DNA. In all, the sample holds 300,000 to 350,000 clones, and roughly 89% of those were seen once. Together, the top ten hold about 8.4% of the sample.

Only a few counts were recorded for this clone. Its target antigen remains unknown. Qualities for individual bases were not recorded, and no much larger clone is one base off. Participants in the prospective study were enrolled through a virtual design, were aged 18 to 89 years, and lived in some 24 United States geographic areas. Cohort assignment in the prospective study relied on participant-reported clinical history from a screening survey and a study questionnaire. Recovered participants in ImmuneRACE Cohort 3 were defined by two consecutive negative NP/OP PCR tests, clearance by a healthcare professional, or resolution of symptoms. In the prospective study, mobile phlebotomists collected whole blood, serum and a nasopharyngeal or oropharyngeal swab from each participant. Participants in the prospective study had the option to provide additional blood draws and questionnaires over an approximately 2-month period. Blood samples from the prospective study were shipped frozen or at room temperature prior to DNA extraction.

Ends trimmed: V by 7 bases, J by 2 bases; bases unmatched to a gene: 3. The CDR1 and CDR2 encoded by the germline V gene are SQVTM and ANQGSEA. From the cysteine up to the phenylalanine, the CDR3 has a length of 13 residues. CDR3 DNA is the only sequence kept; it has 39 bases, read in frame from the first base. Sequencing was performed on PBMCs or T cells enriched from blood (not recorded which). This chain joins TRBV29-1 to TRBJ1-4; the junction holds 8 bases that match TRBD1. This receptor was identified in a woman aged 25-40 years who had recovered from COVID-19. This receptor carries the CDR3 CSGQGATNEKLFF. The sequenced DNA is TGCAGCGGCCAGGGGGCGACTAATGAAAAACTGTTTTTT.